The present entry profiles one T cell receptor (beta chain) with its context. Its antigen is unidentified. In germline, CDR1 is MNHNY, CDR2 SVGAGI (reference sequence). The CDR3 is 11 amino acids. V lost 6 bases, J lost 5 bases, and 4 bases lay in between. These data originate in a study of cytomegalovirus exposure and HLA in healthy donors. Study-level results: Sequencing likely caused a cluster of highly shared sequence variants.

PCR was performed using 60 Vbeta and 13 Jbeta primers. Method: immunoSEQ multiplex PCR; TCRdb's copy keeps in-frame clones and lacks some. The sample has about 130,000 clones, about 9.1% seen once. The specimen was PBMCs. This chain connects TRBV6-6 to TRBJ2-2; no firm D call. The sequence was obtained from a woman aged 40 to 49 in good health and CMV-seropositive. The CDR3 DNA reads TGTGCCAGCAGCGGTACCGGGGAGCTGTTTTTT. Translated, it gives CASSGTGELFF.